This is a list of T cell receptor beta chains from one sample in a study of beta chain features in type 1 diabetes. Profiling relied on immunoSEQ multiplex PCR, and the TCRdb table lists in-frame clones only, not all of them. Of 250,000 to 300,000 clones listed, 24% were seen once; the top ten hold about 0.011%. Sample: naive CD4+ T cells from blood. Every receptor here comes from a woman aged 25 to 39 with type 1 diabetes. Each CDR3 is given with its conserved first and last residue. Fields, in order: J gene, V gene, CDR3 protein.

J: TRBJ2-1; V: TRBV4-1; CDR3: CASSQDTAALSYNEQFF
J: TRBJ2-7; V: TRBV29-1; CDR3: CSVQAGLAAEQYF
J: TRBJ2-1; V: TRBV10-1; CDR3: CASQGNSYNEQFF
J: TRBJ1-1; V: TRBV5-1; CDR3: CASSLTETEAFF
J: TRBJ1-2; V: TRBV9; CDR3: CASSVYSTANYGYTF
J: TRBJ2-7; V: TRBV9; CDR3: CASSPLPGSYEQYF
J: TRBJ2-3; V: TRBV6-1; CDR3: CASSEQGVDTQYF
J: TRBJ2-1; V: TRBV10-3; CDR3: CAIRSGQGADEQFF
J: TRBJ1-2; V: TRBV7-6; CDR3: CASSLAAGNYGYTF
J: TRBJ2-2; V: TRBV6-5; CDR3: CASINSLAAGELFF
J: TRBJ1-2; V: TRBV6-5; CDR3: CASSRRRDRDYGYTF
J: TRBJ2-7; V: TRBV6-5; CDR3: CASSYSPGLAGGSYF
J: TRBJ2-3; V: TRBV30; CDR3: CAWSTSTDTQYF
J: TRBJ1-1; V: TRBV21-1; CDR3: CASRRHTEAFF
J: TRBJ1-1; V: TRBV25-1; CDR3: CASSEDGTVGAFF
J: TRBJ2-3; V: TRBV12-5; CDR3: CASGLALAPSTDTQYF
J: TRBJ2-1; V: TRBV5-1; CDR3: CASSPPLAGGNNEQFF
J: TRBJ2-3; V: TRBV20-1; CDR3: CSAPRTDTQYF
J: TRBJ1-3; V: TRBV5-1; CDR3: CASSLGTGGQVGNTIYF
J: TRBJ1-1; V: TRBV18; CDR3: CASSPVQQFRISNTEAFF
J: TRBJ2-4; V: TRBV7-2; CDR3: CASSLGDSYVKNIQYF
J: TRBJ1-1; V: TRBV7-3; CDR3: CASSPTGQGFTEAFF
J: TRBJ1-5; V: TRBV6-5; CDR3: CASSRDRALGQPQHF
J: TRBJ1-1; V: TRBV4-1; CDR3: CASSQPLRENTEAFF
J: TRBJ2-2; V: TRBV2; CDR3: CASSDLGLAIGELFF
J: TRBJ1-5; V: TRBV29-1; CDR3: CSFGQGGDQPQHF
J: TRBJ2-7; V: TRBV7-9; CDR3: CASSSGFGLLEQYF
J: TRBJ1-2; V: TRBV11-2; CDR3: CASSLAGRTGLRYGYTF
J: TRBJ2-1; V: TRBV11-3; CDR3: CASSSGTGTYNEQFF
J: TRBJ2-1; V: TRBV6-1; CDR3: CASSEGGARPNEQFF
J: TRBJ1-5; V: TRBV29-1; CDR3: CSADRDRDQPQHF
J: TRBJ2-7; V: TRBV13; CDR3: CASSSPDRGSYEQYF
J: TRBJ1-2; V: TRBV18; CDR3: CASSPQERVGTGLYGYTF
J: TRBJ2-1; V: TRBV18; CDR3: CASSSLAGGNNEQFF
J: TRBJ1-1; V: TRBV5-1; CDR3: CASSSGPGQGGTEAFF
J: TRBJ2-3; V: TRBV5-4; CDR3: CASSLDSTDTQYF
J: TRBJ2-3; V: TRBV11-1; CDR3: CASSSGLAGADTQYF
J: TRBJ1-2; V: TRBV15; CDR3: CATSRVQRGSQGYTF
J: TRBJ1-4; V: TRBV18; CDR3: CASSPATGEKLFF
J: TRBJ2-7; V: TRBV4-1; CDR3: CASSQGLPRRTYEQYF
J: TRBJ1-2; V: TRBV2; CDR3: CASSVGNRDGYTF